This T cell receptor (beta chain) was recovered during a study of early T cells in non-severe SARS-CoV-2 infection (dated by TCRdb to the early 2020s). Context from the whole study: Because TCR sequencing was done on bulk RNA from unsorted whole blood, the alpha and beta chains could not be paired. Results and caveats for the whole study, not just this receptor: VDJdb matching was skewed toward anti-spike CD8 responses and likely underestimated virus-specific expansions, missing private and CD4 specificities.

Library preparation employed 5' RACE. Sequencing took place on a NextSeq 500. Unique molecular identifiers were attached to individual cDNA molecules in the TCR library protocol so that sequencing error and PCR bias could be corrected. Both TCR alpha and beta chains were sequenced, and tight co-correlation was observed between alpha and beta sequence abundances in each sample. As for how the authors treated the data: Decombinator V4 was used to annotate the V gene, J gene and CDR3 of the TCR sequences. TCRs were defined as expanded if a significant change between any two time points was detected under a Poisson model with p below 0.0001. Abundances of TCRs were expressed as counts per million after normalisation to the total number of TCRs sequenced in each sample. MAIT TCRs were defined by TRAV1-2 paired with TRAJ12, TRAJ20 or TRAJ33, and iNKT TCRs by TRAV10 paired with TRAJ18. VDJdb, accessed 1 November 2021, was searched for CMV, EBV and SARS-CoV-2 annotated TCRs, excluding TCRs annotated for multiple antigens. TCRdb ran its own pipeline on the public reads, namely fastp trimming at Q25 and MiXCR clone calling, and kept in-frame beta chains. Each entry is one CDR3 protein sequence, shown with its most common DNA and genes. TCRdb assigned the V and J calls; the authors' analysis was not used. The sample table contains more than 80,000 distinct CDR3 sequences; only one count was recorded for around an eighth of them. The biggest ten clones account for 5.5% to 8% of the sample.

A case-control design nested within a healthcare worker cohort in London, UK, was used, with weekly nasopharyngeal swab PCR tests and blood sampling performed. Healthcare workers were enrolled in the week of the UK lockdown, from 23 to 31 March 2020, and were followed every week for up to roughly 16 weeks. As to this clonotype: It lacks a known antigen. The sample holds no much larger clone one base away, and base qualities are not on file.

Based on the germline V gene, the CDR1 and CDR2 sequences are SGHVS and FNYEAQ. V is reduced by 5 bases and J by 2 bases, leaving a spacing of 12 bases between them. From cysteine to phenylalanine, the CDR3 is 15 amino acids long. Here the CDR3 DNA is all that survives: 45 bases in frame from base 1. This chain joins TRBV7-6 to TRBJ1-4; the D gene cannot be named for sure. The receptor was isolated from an adult who was a healthcare worker with PCR-confirmed SARS-CoV-2 infection or an uninfected control (not recorded which). The specimen was whole blood. The base sequence is TGTGCCAGCAGCCCCCTAACGGGGACTAATGAAAAACTGTTTTTT. Its product reads: CASSPLTGTNEKLFF.